Below, 14 T cell receptor beta chains from the same sample are listed, as sequenced in a study of T-cell reconstitution after alpha-beta-depleted transplantation in children. Construction of the TCRbeta library involved unique molecular identifiers. TCRdb called the PCR reads again in MiXCR, with one record for every CDR3 protein. This table has about 300,000 distinct CDR3 sequences, over 9.5% appearing once. This material consisted of PBMCs, taken before TCRalphabeta/CD19-depleted stem cell transplant. The receptors derive from a boy younger than two with acute myeloid leukemia, due to receive a stem cell transplant.

The gene calls are TRBV4-3 and TRBJ2-5; unclear D gene. Looked up from germline, CDR1 is LGHNA and CDR2 is YSLEER. With 0 bases removed from V and 8 bases from J, the gap between germline ends came to 10 bases. This CDR3 region has 13 residues. Written as DNA, the CDR3 is TGCGCCAGCAGCCAAGAAGTCTTTGGTACCCAGTACTTC. Encoded protein: CASSQEVFGTQYF.

The J gene is TRBJ1-5, the V gene TRBV7-2; no clear D. The germline CDR1 and CDR2 sequences are SGHTA and FQGNSA. With 1 base removed from V and 7 bases from J, the gap between germline ends came to 14 bases. CDR3 size: 15 residues. CDR3 DNA: TGTGCCAGCAGCTTAGTCACAGATCAGGTGCAGCCCCAGCATTTT. Amino acid sequence: CASSLVTDQVQPQHF.

This clonotype came up many times. The V call is TRBV19, the J call TRBJ1-2; weak D call: TRBD1 (5 bases). The germline V gene encodes CDR1 LNHDA and CDR2 SQIVND (reference sequence). The CDR3 is 13 residues long. V was clipped by 5 bases and J by 5 bases, with 12 bases between them. CDR3 loop: CASSPPAGYGYTF. The CDR3 DNA follows: TGTGCCAGTAGTCCACCCGCAGGGTATGGCTACACCTTC. Full variable domain (remainder filled in from reference TRBV19 and TRBJ1-2): DGGITQSPKYLFRKEGQNVTLSCEQNLNHDAMYWYRQDPGQGLRLIYYSQIVNDFQKGDIAEGYSVSREKKESFPLTVTSAQKNPTAFYLCASSPPAGYGYTFGSGTRLTVV.

This clonotype was counted many times. The rearrangement links TRBV20-1 to TRBJ2-5, with 9 bases matching TRBD2. CDR3 length: 16 amino acids. Looked up from germline, CDR1 is DFQATT and CDR2 is SNEGSKA (reference sequence). V gave up 0 bases and J gave up 5 bases; unmatched junction bases: 10. This chain's CDR3 is CSARDFFGTSRETQYF. DNA for the CDR3: TGCAGTGCTAGAGATTTTTTCGGGACTAGCCGGGAGACCCAGTACTTC.

This clonotype was observed at least ten times. V is TRBV11-2 and J is TRBJ2-3, with D perhaps TRBD1 (6 bases). In germline, CDR1 is SGHAT, CDR2 FQNNGV. Trimming removed 6 bases from V and 2 bases from J, with 12 bases in between. The CDR3 is made up of 14 amino acids. CDR3 sequence reads: CASRPGTSTDTQYF. Here the CDR3 DNA reads TGTGCCAGCAGACCCGGGACATCCACAGATACGCAGTATTTT. The full variable domain, completed using reference TRBV11-2 and TRBJ2-3, is EAGVAQSPRYKIIEKRQSVAFWCNPISGHATLYWYQQILGQGPKLLIQFQNNGVVDDSQLPKDRFSAERLKGVDSTLKIQPAKLEDSAVYLCASRPGTSTDTQYFGPGTRLTVL.

The table lists this clonotype with many counts. This chain uses TRBV6-8 with TRBJ2-1; perhaps D is TRBD1 or TRBD2 (6 bases each). The CDR3 covers 15 residues. Trimming left V 10 bases short and J 2 bases short, with 18 bases between. Germline CDR1 MNHGY, CDR2 SAAAGT. CDR3: CATCKAGHTYNEQFF. CDR3 bases: TGTGCCACCTGTAAGGCGGGACACACCTACAATGAGCAGTTCTTC.

The sample holds a few counts of this clonotype. The chain links TRBV6-1 to TRBJ1-1; D might be TRBD1 (5 bases). This CDR3 comprises 14 residues. The germline CDR1 and CDR2 sequences are MNHNS and SASEGT. V was shortened by 7 bases and J by 1 base, with 13 bases between the two germline ends. The CDR3 coding sequence is TGTGCCAGCATGTCAGGGATCCCGAACACTGAAGCTTTCTTT. The encoded protein is CASMSGIPNTEAFF.

This clonotype has at least ten counts. The genes are TRBV5-1 and TRBJ1-1; no reliable D call. Germline V gives CDR1 SGHRS, CDR2 YFSETQ. The V end was cut by 1 base, the J end by 0 bases, with 4 bases between. This CDR3 contains 13 residues. Written as DNA, the CDR3 is TGCGCCAGCAGCTTGAACATGAACACTGAAGCTTTCTTT. Its translation: CASSLNMNTEAFF.

Many counts were recorded for this clonotype. The chain combines TRBV3-1 with TRBJ2-7, with TRBD2 identical over 12 bases. With 3 bases clipped from V and 2 bases from J, the junction kept 5 bases outside the gene matches. There are 16 residues in the CDR3. From germline, CDR1 is LGHDT and CDR2 YNNKEL (reference sequence). The CDR3 reads CASSQSLAGGPYEQYF. The CDR3 bases are TGTGCCAGCAGCCAGAGCCTAGCGGGGGGGCCCTACGAGCAGTACTTC.

As regards this clonotype: Its ends do not fully match the called genes, so a read error is possible. V and J are TRBV5-1 and TRBJ2-3; 10 bases match TRBD2. This CDR3 comprises 18 residues. The germline V gene has CDR1 SGHRS and CDR2 YFSETQ. The CDR3 sequence is CASNLGAGGPISTDTQYF. The CDR3 nucleotides are TGCGCCAGCAACTTGGGAGCGGGAGGGCCAATTAGCACAGATACGCAGTATTTT.

In this sample, this clonotype turned up many times. J is TRBJ2-7 and V is TRBV12-3 or TRBV12-4; a weak D match, TRBD2 (5 bases). This CDR3 is built from 15 residues. Trimming shortened V by 6 bases and J by 0 bases, and 15 bases separated the two germline ends. CDR3 sequence (DNA): TGTGCCAGCAGCTACCGGACGGGGAGCTCCTACGAGCAGTACTTC. Its translation: CASSYRTGSSYEQYF.

Concerning this clonotype itself: This may arise from a read error, as a much more abundant clone is one base away. The chain uses TRBV7-9 and TRBJ2-7; 7 bases map to TRBD2. This CDR3 has 14 residues. Germline lookup yields CDR1 SEHNR and CDR2 FQNEAQ (reference sequence). The chain's CDR3 is CASSPSLADYEQCF. The DNA of the CDR3 is TGTGCCAGCAGCCCGAGTCTAGCGGACTACGAGCAGTGCTTC.

This clonotype was observed a few times. This sequence joins TRBV4-3 and TRBJ2-4; the D gene is possibly TRBD2 (5 bases). V was pared by 0 bases and J by 8 bases, with 17 bases between. Germline V gene sequence: CDR1 LGHNA, CDR2 YSLEER. The CDR3 sequence is 16 residues long. CDR3 in amino acids: CASSQEGPPFGDIQYF. In DNA form, the CDR3 reads TGCGCCAGCAGCCAAGAAGGGCCCCCCTTCGGGGACATTCAGTACTTC.

This clonotype was detected only a few times. The genes are TRBV12-3 or TRBV12-4 and TRBJ1-1, with unresolved D. The CDR3 length is 20 residues. V shed 5 bases and J shed 1 base, with 29 bases lying between them. CDR3 sequence (DNA): TGTGCCAGCAGTCCTATTCTCATTCCCCGGAATTCCTCAGGGAACACTGAAGCTTTCTTT. This gives the protein CASSPILIPRNSSGNTEAFF.